These 16 T cell receptor beta chains share one sample of origin, sequenced in a study of technical replicates of blood from a few donors. The method was immunoSEQ multiplex PCR; TCRdb's version includes in-frame clones alone and lacks a portion of them. The profile shows tens of thousands of clones, roughly 96% of them singletons. The sequencing sample was made of T cells isolated from PBMCs. The receptors were gathered from a human donor in good health.

This chain connects TRBV5-4 to TRBJ1-2; D is ambiguous. The CDR3 is 12 residues long. CDR1 is SGHNT and CDR2 is YYREEE in the germline V gene (reference sequence). Trimming stripped 0 bases from V and 4 bases from J, with 4 bases between. The CDR3 loop is CASSLDSYGYTF. The CDR3 DNA follows: TGTGCCAGCAGCTTGGACAGCTATGGCTACACCTTC.

The chain recombines TRBV11-2 with TRBJ2-5; 13 bases map to TRBD2. The germline V gene has CDR1 SGHAT and CDR2 FQNNGV. The CDR3 has 16 amino acids. With V trimmed by 4 bases and J by 5 bases, 7 bases remained unmatched. Here the CDR3 DNA reads TGTGCCAGCAGCTCAACTAGCGGGAGGGCCGGGGAGACCCAGTACTTC. As protein: CASSSTSGRAGETQYF.

This chain links TRBV13 with TRBJ2-3, with 7 bases fitting TRBD2. CDR1 and CDR2 from the germline V gene are PRHDT and FYEKMQ (reference sequence). V trimming: 5 bases; J trimming: 2 bases; junction bases outside the gene matches: 10. This CDR3 comprises 16 residues. CDR3 residues: CASSPRLAEDTDTQYF. The CDR3 region has the DNA TGTGCCAGCAGCCCCCGCCTAGCGGAGGACACAGATACGCAGTATTTT.

CDR3 nucleotide sequence: TGTGCCAGCAGTCCGCGGGACAGGGACGGCTACACCTTC. Protein product: CASSPRDRDGYTF. The chain recombines TRBV6-5 with TRBJ1-2; 9 nucleotides match TRBD1. With 5 bases clipped from V and 8 bases from J, the junction kept 6 bases outside the gene matches. The CDR3 sequence is 13 residues long. Germline V gene lookup returns CDR1 MNHEY and CDR2 SVGAGI.

The chain carries TRBV20-1 and TRBJ1-2; D remains ambiguous. From germline, CDR1 is DFQATT and CDR2 SNEGSKA (reference sequence). CDR3 length: 8 amino acids. Trimming stripped 4 bases from V and 8 bases from J, with 2 bases between. DNA for the CDR3: TGCAGTGCTACAGGCTACACCTTC. This sequence encodes CSATGYTF.

The CDR3: CASREGAGSNLRNEQFF. Here the CDR3 DNA reads TGTGCCAGTAGGGAGGGGGCGGGTTCTAACCTTCGCAATGAGCAGTTCTTC. This sequence joins TRBV19 and TRBJ2-1, with a possible D match to TRBD1 (7 bases). V was clipped by 6 bases and J by 6 bases, with 24 bases between them. CDR1 and CDR2 from the germline V gene are LNHDA and SQIVND (reference sequence). CDR3 length: 17 residues.

V usage is TRBV25-1 and J usage is TRBJ1-2; 7 bases line up with TRBD1. The V segment lost 3 bases and the J segment 3 bases; nucleotides outside the gene matches: 4. This CDR3 has 14 amino acids. Germline assignment: CDR1 MGHDK and CDR2 SYGVNS. The CDR3 spells CASSEKTGYYGYTF. CDR3 DNA sequence: TGTGCCAGCAGTGAGAAGACAGGGTACTATGGCTACACCTTC.

This clone was observed once. The gene calls are TRBV5-4 and TRBJ1-2; D perhaps matches TRBD1 (5 bases). CDR1 and CDR2 (germline): SGHNT, YYREEE (reference sequence). V lost 0 bases, J lost 8 bases, and 11 bases lay in between. The CDR3 loop spans 13 amino acids. The CDR3 sequence: CASSLVGPYGYTF. The DNA of the CDR3 is TGTGCCAGCAGCTTGGTGGGGCCCTACGGCTACACCTTC.

This clone showed up just once. The chain carries TRBV7-9 and TRBJ1-3; 9 nucleotides line up with TRBD1. J was trimmed by 4 bases and V by 1 base; bases with no gene match: 8. Germline CDR1 is SEHNR and CDR2 is FQNEAQ (reference sequence). This CDR3 is 17 amino acids long. This CDR3 is CASSLVSGQGPGNTIYF. The CDR3 DNA reads as TGTGCCAGCAGCTTAGTATCGGGACAGGGTCCCGGAAACACCATATATTTT.

This sequence joins TRBV27 and TRBJ1-1; 8 bases map to TRBD1. This CDR3 has 16 residues. V lost 0 bases, J lost 3 bases, and 6 bases stayed unmatched. The germline V gene encodes CDR1 MNHEY and CDR2 SMNVEV (reference sequence). As DNA, the CDR3 is TGTGCCAGCAGTTTATCGGCAGGGGGCGCCCACACTGAAGCTTTCTTT. Its translation: CASSLSAGGAHTEAFF.

The V call is TRBV19, the J call TRBJ2-3; 7 bases match TRBD1. The ends lost 0 bases at V and 3 bases at J; junction bases unmatched: 0. The germline V gene encodes CDR1 LNHDA and CDR2 SQIVND (reference sequence). The CDR3 covers 14 residues. This chain's CDR3 is CASSIDRGTDTQYF. The CDR3 DNA reads TGTGCCAGTAGTATAGACAGGGGGACAGATACGCAGTATTTT.

The V call is TRBV7-2, the J call TRBJ2-5, with 7 nucleotides matching TRBD1. V trimming: 0 bases; J trimming: 2 bases; junction bases outside the gene matches: 3. CDR3 size: 15 residues. Germline assignment: CDR1 SGHTA and CDR2 FQGNSA. The DNA of the CDR3 is TGTGCCAGCAGCTTAGCAACAGGGGAGCAAGAGACCCAGTACTTC. Translation: CASSLATGEQETQYF. Drawing the rest from reference TRBV7-2 and TRBJ2-5, the complete variable domain is GAGVSQSPSNKVTEKGKDVELRCDPISGHTALYWYRQSLGQGLEFLIYFQGNSAPDKSGLPSDRFSAERTGGSVSTLTIQRTQQEDSAVYLCASSLATGEQETQYFGPGTRLLVL.

This chain connects TRBV15 to TRBJ2-5; D possibly corresponds to TRBD2 (5 bases). V lost 3 bases, J lost 3 bases, and 8 bases lay in between. Germline V gene lookup returns CDR1 LNHNV and CDR2 YYDKDF (reference sequence). The CDR3 is made up of 13 amino acids. The CDR3 here is CATSSEGKETQYF. The CDR3 nucleotides read TGTGCCACCAGCAGTGAGGGTAAAGAGACCCAGTACTTC.

This rearrangement joins TRBV19 to TRBJ2-4, with 9 bases matching TRBD1. Trimming cost V 8 bases and J 5 bases; bases outside gene matches: 1. Per the germline V gene, CDR1 is LNHDA and CDR2 is SQIVND (reference sequence). This CDR3 spans 12 amino acids. DNA for the CDR3: TGTGCCAGTGGGGACAGGGAAAACATTCAGTACTTC. Translating it yields CASGDRENIQYF. The full variable domain, its missing parts supplied by reference TRBV19 and TRBJ2-4, is DGGITQSPKYLFRKEGQNVTLSCEQNLNHDAMYWYRQDPGQGLRLIYYSQIVNDFQKGDIAEGYSVSREKKESFPLTVTSAQKNPTAFYLCASGDRENIQYFGAGTRLSVL.

The chain couples TRBV30 to TRBJ1-2, with D tentatively TRBD1 (6 bases). This CDR3 comprises 12 residues. V was cut by 5 bases and J by 4 bases, with 11 bases left in between. Germline-derived CDR1 and CDR2 are GTSNPN and SVGIG (reference sequence). CDR3 in amino acids: CAWSGEFYGYTF. CDR3 in DNA: TGTGCCTGGTCAGGGGAGTTCTATGGCTACACCTTC.

The CDR3 is CASSYSSGKSTDTQYF. Here the CDR3 DNA reads TGCGCCAGCAGCTATTCTAGCGGTAAAAGCACAGATACGCAGTATTTT. V usage is TRBV4-1 and J usage is TRBJ2-3; 7 positions match TRBD2. The CDR3 is 16 amino acids. Germline CDR1 reads MGHRA; CDR2 reads YSYEKL. Trimming took 5 bases from V and 0 from J; bases not matched to a gene: 8.